These 5 T cell receptor beta chains were all obtained from the same sample, sequenced in a study of cytomegalovirus exposure and HLA in healthy donors. The PCR made use of 60 Vbeta and 13 Jbeta primers. Using immunoSEQ multiplex PCR, the repertoire was profiled, and TCRdb retains in-frame clones only, with some absent. The sample carries approximately 160,000 clones, over 70% recorded once. The sample taken for sequencing was PBMCs. These TCRs come from a woman aged 50 to 60 in good health and CMV-seropositive.

The CDR3 loop is CASTGGKDYGYTF. DNA of the CDR3: TGTGCCAGCACAGGGGGGAAGGACTATGGCTACACCTTC. This chain connects TRBV25-1 to TRBJ1-2; 7 nucleotides line up with TRBD1. Germline lookup yields CDR1 MGHDK and CDR2 SYGVNS. CDR3 length: 13 amino acids. V shed 7 bases, J shed 3 bases, and the junction held 5 bases outside the gene matches.

This clone was detected only once. The CDR3 reads CASSFQTGLGTEAFF. The CDR3, as DNA: TGTGCCAGCAGCTTCCAAACAGGGTTAGGGACTGAAGCTTTCTTT. V gene TRBV7-2 combines with J gene TRBJ1-1; weak D call: TRBD1 (6 bases). Germline lookup yields CDR1 SGHTA and CDR2 FQGNSA. This CDR3 is 15 amino acids long. V was shortened by 3 bases and J by 5 bases, with 16 bases between the two germline ends.

The chain couples TRBV7-2 to TRBJ1-5; perhaps TRBD1 as D (6 bases). Deletions cut 0 bases from V and 1 base from J, with 10 bases between. The CDR3 contains 16 residues. Germline CDR1 SGHTA, CDR2 FQGNSA. Here the CDR3 reads CASSLAPGVSNQPQHF. The CDR3 bases are TGTGCCAGCAGCTTAGCCCCAGGGGTCAGCAATCAGCCCCAGCATTTT.

This chain uses TRBV7-9 with TRBJ1-1; possible D gene TRBD1, 6 bases. Between the trimmed V and J ends, which lost 4 bases and 3 bases, there was a span of 9 bases. Germline V gene lookup returns CDR1 SEHNR and CDR2 FQNEAQ (reference sequence). This CDR3 has 13 amino acids. The CDR3 region has the DNA TGTGCCAGCAGCTGGGGGCCGGACACTGAAGCTTTCTTT. Translation gives CASSWGPDTEAFF.

The J gene is TRBJ2-3, the V gene TRBV9, with TRBD2 identical over 8 bases. The CDR3 extends over 16 amino acids. Germline CDR1 is SGDLS and CDR2 is YYNGEE. J was trimmed by 2 bases and V by 0 bases; bases with no gene match: 5. CDR3 bases: TGTGCCAGCAGCGTAGGAGCGGGGGTTGACACAGATACGCAGTATTTT. Translation: CASSVGAGVDTDTQYF.